This TCR beta chain came from a study of tumor-infiltrating lymphocytes in oesophageal squamous cell carcinoma. The CDR3 sequence is 13 residues long. V lost 8 bases and J 9 bases, leaving 14 bases between the germline ends. The germline CDR1 and CDR2 sequences are SGHTA and FQGNSA. TCRdb ran MiXCR on the PCR reads and lists one entry per CDR3 protein. The data show some 22,000 distinct CDR3 sequences, 36% seen once. This chain links TRBV7-2 with TRBJ1-6, with D possibly being TRBD1 (5 bases). The sequenced sample consisted of esophageal tumor tissue. The clonotype was recovered from a male donor with esophageal squamous cell carcinoma. CDR3 amino acids: CASRGVHGSPLHF. For the CDR3, the DNA is TGTGCCAGCCGGGGGGTCCATGGTTCACCCCTCCACTTT.